This TCR beta chain was identified in a study of T cells in narcolepsy. Points from the study as a whole: Comparing one patient's CSF and blood CD4+ clonotypes highlighted HCRT- and TRIB2-specific autoreactive clonotypes. In some patient and control memory CD4+ samples, autoreactive clones were absent. Healthy controls reportedly lacked the autoreactive clonotypes serially found in patients' blood.

Concerning this clone: Its specificity is not known.

Using immunoSEQ multiplex PCR, the repertoire was profiled, and TCRdb retains in-frame clones only, with some absent. In the table there are around 31,000 clones, around four fifths of which are singletons. This TCR came from a human donor with narcolepsy. The sequenced material came from CD45RA- memory CD4+ T cells from PBMCs.

CDR3 coding DNA: TGTGCCAGCAGAATAGGGAACAGGGGACCCCCCCTCCCAGGGGCCAACGTCCTGACTTTC. Protein product: CASRIGNRGPPLPGANVLTF. The chain joins TRBV2 to TRBJ2-6; TRBD1 matches 7 bases. Germline V gene lookup returns CDR1 SNHLY and CDR2 FYNNEI. This CDR3 has 20 residues. J gave up 4 bases and V 6 bases, and 21 bases lay outside the gene matches. Combining the CDR3 with reference TRBV2 and TRBJ2-6 gives the whole variable domain EPEVTQTPSHQVTQMGQEVILRCVPISNHLYFYWYRQILGQKVEFLVSFYNNEISEKSEIFDDQFSVERPDGSNFTLKIRSTKLEDSAMYFCASRIGNRGPPLPGANVLTFGAGSRLTVL.